The 29 T cell receptor beta chains listed next were all sequenced from one sample in a study of T-cell memory formation after mild COVID-19. MiXCR, run by TCRdb on the 5' RACE reads, gives a single entry per CDR3 protein. The table shows around 340,000 distinct CDR3 sequences, with 20% to 25% occurring only once. The sequencing sample was made of PBMCs or a T cell subset sorted from them (not recorded which). The source of these receptors is an adult woman who had mild COVID-19 (a few samples of this study predate the infection). Cell type and time point are not known.

This clonotype was seen a handful of times. This chain joins TRBV7-8 and TRBJ2-1; D unclear. Trimming took 5 bases from V and 7 from J, leaving 15 bases between them. Germline-derived CDR1 and CDR2 are SGHVS and FQNEAQ. The CDR3 has 14 residues. The CDR3, as DNA: TGTGCCAGCAGCCCAAAGGTACAGAGTAATGAGCAGTTCTTC. Protein product: CASSPKVQSNEQFF.

This clonotype came up a few times. The chain carries TRBV11-2 and TRBJ2-5; 11 bases map to TRBD2. V trimming: 4 bases; J trimming: 0 bases; junction bases outside the gene matches: 13. CDR1 and CDR2 (germline): SGHAT, FQNNGV. The CDR3 totals 19 residues. CDR3 sequence: CASSWTRFPGLADQETQYF. The CDR3 DNA reads TGTGCCAGCAGCTGGACGCGATTTCCGGGACTAGCGGACCAAGAGACCCAGTACTTC.

The rearrangement joins TRBV5-4 to TRBJ1-2; no clear D. The CDR3 has 16 residues. V dropped 2 bases and J dropped 0 bases, with 14 bases sitting between them. CDR1 SGHNT and CDR2 YYREEE come from the germline V gene (reference sequence). The CDR3 sequence: CASSFGRPIPNYGYTF. The CDR3 DNA reads TGTGCCAGCAGCTTTGGACGGCCCATACCTAACTATGGCTACACCTTC.

The chain couples TRBV6-2 or TRBV6-3 to TRBJ2-3, with 7 bases that match TRBD2. The length of the CDR3 is 17 residues. The V gene end was trimmed by 2 bases and the J gene end by 2 bases; junction bases not matched to a gene: 10. CDR1 is MNHEY and CDR2 is SVGEGT in the germline V gene. The CDR3 loop reads CASSYPGLAELTDTQYF. The CDR3 DNA reads TGTGCCAGCAGTTACCCCGGCCTAGCGGAGCTCACAGATACGCAGTATTTT.

This clonotype was recorded once. The chain joins TRBV27 to TRBJ1-1, with D unresolved. Germline CDR1 MNHEY, CDR2 SMNVEV (reference sequence). This CDR3 contains 13 residues. The germline V and J ends were trimmed by 4 bases and 5 bases, with 11 bases remaining between them. The CDR3 region is CASSSLEATEAFF. The CDR3 bases are TGTGCCAGCAGTTCCTTAGAGGCAACTGAAGCTTTCTTT.

The J gene is TRBJ2-5, the V gene TRBV2, with 7 bases that match TRBD1. The trim removed 6 bases at V and 2 bases at J, leaving 6 bases unmatched. Germline V gene lookup returns CDR1 SNHLY and CDR2 FYNNEI. The CDR3 covers 14 residues. The DNA of the CDR3 is TGTGCCAGCAGATACGGGACAGATCAAGAGACCCAGTACTTC. It encodes CASRYGTDQETQYF.

This clonotype came up a few times. CDR3 in DNA: TGCAGTGCTAGAGTGGGACAGGGCGTCTATGGCTACACCTTC. Residues: CSARVGQGVYGYTF. This chain connects TRBV20-1 to TRBJ1-2; 9 bases align to TRBD1. The germline V gene has CDR1 DFQATT and CDR2 SNEGSKA (reference sequence). This CDR3 has 14 residues. V shed 1 base and J 4 bases; nucleotides not matched to a gene: 4.

The chain couples TRBV15 to TRBJ1-1; 7 nucleotides match TRBD1. The CDR3 extends over 14 amino acids. The ends lost 3 bases at V and 6 bases at J; junction bases unmatched: 7. Per the germline V gene, CDR1 is LNHNV and CDR2 is YYDKDF (reference sequence). The CDR3 DNA reads as TGTGCCACCAGCAGCGTAGGGACAGAGGCTGAAGCTTTCTTT. Amino acids: CATSSVGTEAEAFF.

This chain links TRBV5-1 with TRBJ1-1; unclear D gene. V lost 3 bases, J lost 4 bases, and 13 bases lay in between. Germline CDR1 and CDR2: SGHRS and YFSETQ. CDR3 length equals 14 residues. The CDR3 sequence is CASSSRTMSTEAFF. The CDR3 nucleotides read TGCGCCAGCAGCTCGCGGACGATGAGCACTGAAGCTTTCTTT.

Here the CDR3 reads CSAVGTTTNEKLFF. As DNA, the CDR3 is TGCAGCGCTGTAGGGACAACAACTAATGAAAAACTGTTTTTT. This chain uses TRBV29-1 with TRBJ1-4; TRBD1 is a possible D gene (6 bases). The CDR3 totals 14 residues. From germline, CDR1 is SQVTM and CDR2 ANQGSEA. V shed 7 bases and J shed 0 bases, with 12 bases lying between them.

This clonotype has only a few counts. This chain joins TRBV12-3 or TRBV12-4 and TRBJ1-5; tentative D call: TRBD1 (6 bases). V gave up 6 bases and J gave up 1 base, with 10 bases separating them. CDR3 length: 14 amino acids. The CDR3 DNA reads as TGTGCCAGCAGGGGGGGGGCCAGCAATCAGCCCCAGCATTTT. This sequence encodes CASRGGASNQPQHF.

This sequence joins TRBV7-9 and TRBJ2-2; 11 nucleotides align to TRBD2. V shed 5 bases and J 0 bases; nucleotides not matched to a gene: 11. The length of the CDR3 is 19 residues. Germline loops: CDR1 SEHNR, CDR2 FQNEAQ (reference sequence). Here the CDR3 DNA reads TGTGCCAGCAGCCGACTCGGGGCTAGCGGGGGGACGAACACCGGGGAGCTGTTTTTT. Amino acid sequence: CASSRLGASGGTNTGELFF.

V and J are TRBV15 and TRBJ1-2; tentatively, D is TRBD1 (5 bases). Trimming left V 0 bases short and J 7 bases short, with 15 bases between. Per the germline V gene, CDR1 is LNHNV and CDR2 is YYDKDF (reference sequence). The CDR3 consists of 15 residues. As DNA, the CDR3 is TGTGCCACCAGCAGAGATTCGGTTTGGGGGATTGGCTACACCTTC. It is translated as CATSRDSVWGIGYTF.

The V gene is TRBV10-3, the J gene TRBJ2-1; 11 bases agree with TRBD2. The V gene end was trimmed by 5 bases and the J gene end by 4 bases; junction bases not matched to a gene: 7. From germline, CDR1 is ENHRY and CDR2 SYGVKD. The CDR3 has 16 amino acids. CDR3 bases: TGTGCCATCAGTAAGACTAGCGGGACTTGGTACAATGAGCAGTTCTTC. This gives the protein CAISKTSGTWYNEQFF.

The J gene is TRBJ2-7, the V gene TRBV5-6; a weak D match, TRBD1 (7 bases). Germline V CDR1 and CDR2: SGHDT, YYEEEE. The CDR3 extends over 15 amino acids. V was pared by 0 bases and J by 3 bases, with 13 bases between. The DNA for the CDR3 is TGTGCCAGCAGCTTGGTTCAGGGGGAGGTCTACGAGCAGTACTTC. Translating it yields CASSLVQGEVYEQYF.

This chain joins TRBV9 and TRBJ2-7; the match to TRBD2 covers 13 bases. The germline CDR1 and CDR2 sequences are SGDLS and YYNGEE. The CDR3 contains 16 residues. V trimming: 3 bases; J trimming: 0 bases; junction bases outside the gene matches: 3. CDR3 in DNA: TGTGCCAGCAGCGCTGGACTAGCGGGGGCCTCCTACGAGCAGTACTTC. Translated, it gives CASSAGLAGASYEQYF.

A few counts support this clonotype. The rearrangement joins TRBV6-1 to TRBJ1-5; D is undetermined. CDR3 size: 14 residues. CDR1 is MNHNS and CDR2 is SASEGT in the germline V gene. Trimming pared 7 bases from V and 2 bases from J, leaving 12 bases between. CDR3 residues: CASTSRSRNQPQHF. The CDR3, as DNA: TGTGCCAGCACCTCACGCAGCCGCAATCAGCCCCAGCATTTT.

This clonotype came up a few times. This chain joins TRBV13 and TRBJ2-5, with D perhaps TRBD1 (5 bases). The V end lost 4 bases, the J end lost 3 bases, and 15 bases lay between the germline ends. This CDR3 spans 15 amino acids. Germline lookup yields CDR1 PRHDT and CDR2 FYEKMQ (reference sequence). This chain's CDR3 is CASSYDRRHKETQYF. The CDR3 DNA follows: TGTGCCAGCAGCTACGACAGACGGCACAAAGAGACCCAGTACTTC.

CDR3 coding DNA: TGTGCCAGCAGCTTGGGGACAGGGAACATTCAGTACTTC. Translation: CASSLGTGNIQYF. The genes are TRBV5-6 and TRBJ2-4; 8 bases map to TRBD1. The CDR3 is 13 residues long. V trimming: 0 bases; J trimming: 7 bases; junction bases outside the gene matches: 0. The V gene's germline CDR1 is SGHDT and CDR2 YYEEEE. The full variable domain, rest sourced from reference TRBV5-6 and TRBJ2-4, is DAGVTQSPTHLIKTRGQQVTLRCSPKSGHDTVSWYQQALGQGPQFIFQYYEEEERQRGNFPDRFSGHQFPNYSSELNVNALLLGDSALYLCASSLGTGNIQYFGAGTRLSVL.

This clonotype was seen more than once but under ten times. V and J are TRBV7-2 and TRBJ2-1; 11 bases are shared with TRBD2. There are 15 residues in the CDR3. Germline V gene data show CDR1 as SGHTA and CDR2 as FQGNSA. J lost 6 bases, V lost 5 bases, and 6 bases had no gene match. CDR3 in DNA: TGTGCCAGCAGCCTGACTAGCGGGAAGAGCAATGAGCAGTTCTTC. It is translated as CASSLTSGKSNEQFF.

The J gene is TRBJ2-3, the V gene TRBV6-5, with a weak D call TRBD1 (5 bases). Between the trimmed V and J ends, which lost 3 bases and 0 bases, there was a span of 13 bases. CDR1 and CDR2 (germline): MNHEY, SVGAGI. The CDR3 is made up of 16 amino acids. The CDR3 sequence: CASSYFTGSSTDTQYF. The DNA of the CDR3 is TGTGCCAGCAGTTATTTTACAGGTTCTAGCACAGATACGCAGTATTTT.

This clonotype has a handful of counts. The gene calls are TRBV5-5 and TRBJ2-2; D perhaps matches TRBD1 (6 bases). The CDR3 covers 17 residues. The germline V and J ends were trimmed by 0 bases and 0 bases, with 12 bases remaining between them. Per germline, CDR1 SGHKS and CDR2 YYEKEE (reference sequence). In DNA form, the CDR3 reads TGTGCCAGCAGCTTGGGCCGGGGACAAGCGAACACCGGGGAGCTGTTTTTT. This encodes CASSLGRGQANTGELFF.

The CDR3 is CASSYTGIPKETQYF. In nucleotides, the CDR3 is TGTGCCAGCAGTTACACCGGGATACCTAAAGAGACCCAGTACTTC. The chain couples TRBV6-2 or TRBV6-3 to TRBJ2-5, with TRBD2 as a possible D gene (5 bases). Per the germline V gene, CDR1 is MNHEY and CDR2 is SVGEGT. This CDR3 is built from 15 residues. Trimming took off 2 bases at V and 3 bases at J, with 13 bases between the two ends.

CDR3 sequence: CASSVGGQLYGYTF. In nucleotides, the CDR3 is TGTGCCAGCAGCGTTGGGGGACAGCTCTATGGCTACACCTTC. The rearrangement joins TRBV9 to TRBJ1-2; TRBD1 matches 7 bases. Germline V gives CDR1 SGDLS, CDR2 YYNGEE. The CDR3 sequence is 14 residues long. V lost 2 bases, J lost 4 bases, and 5 bases stayed unmatched.

This clonotype was counted at least ten times. This chain connects TRBV5-4 to TRBJ2-1; D might be TRBD1 or TRBD2, each matching 5 bases. In germline, CDR1 is SGHNT, CDR2 YYREEE (reference sequence). The V end lost 0 bases, the J end lost 6 bases, and 13 bases lay between the germline ends. The CDR3 consists of 15 residues. In nucleotides, the CDR3 is TGTGCCAGCAGCTTGGCCGAGGGGCCGCCCAATGAGCAGTTCTTC. Translated, it gives CASSLAEGPPNEQFF.

This clonotype has only a few counts. The chain has TRBV12-3 or TRBV12-4 and TRBJ2-3; TRBD2 matches at 11 bases. V was pared by 3 bases and J by 0 bases, with 11 bases of the junction left unmatched. The CDR3 contains 19 residues. Here the CDR3 DNA reads TGTGCCAGCAGTTTTAGATCCGGGACTAGCGGATCTAGCACAGATACGCAGTATTTT. Its translation is CASSFRSGTSGSSTDTQYF.

The chain recombines TRBV5-1 with TRBJ2-7; D may match TRBD1 or TRBD2 (5 bases each). The V end lost 2 bases, the J end lost 3 bases, and 15 bases lay between the germline ends. This CDR3 contains 15 residues. CDR1 SGHRS and CDR2 YFSETQ come from the germline V gene. In DNA form, the CDR3 reads TGCGCCAGCAGCTTCCGGGACCTGGCTGACTACGAGCAGTACTTC. It encodes CASSFRDLADYEQYF.

V is TRBV20-1 and J is TRBJ2-7; D gene uncertain. Trimming left V 3 bases short and J 3 bases short, with 9 bases between. The germline gives CDR1 DFQATT, CDR2 SNEGSKA (reference sequence). The CDR3 has 12 amino acids. CDR3 region: CSASRTIYEQYF. The CDR3 nucleotides are TGCAGTGCTAGTCGCACAATCTACGAGCAGTACTTC.

This clonotype came up a few times. This chain connects TRBV10-3 to TRBJ2-7; D is ambiguous. The germline V and J ends were trimmed by 3 bases and 3 bases, with 15 bases remaining between them. This CDR3 spans 15 amino acids. Germline V gene data show CDR1 as ENHRY and CDR2 as SYGVKD. CDR3 residues: CAISEPAWQVYEQYF. CDR3 bases: TGTGCCATCAGTGAACCTGCTTGGCAGGTCTACGAGCAGTACTTC.